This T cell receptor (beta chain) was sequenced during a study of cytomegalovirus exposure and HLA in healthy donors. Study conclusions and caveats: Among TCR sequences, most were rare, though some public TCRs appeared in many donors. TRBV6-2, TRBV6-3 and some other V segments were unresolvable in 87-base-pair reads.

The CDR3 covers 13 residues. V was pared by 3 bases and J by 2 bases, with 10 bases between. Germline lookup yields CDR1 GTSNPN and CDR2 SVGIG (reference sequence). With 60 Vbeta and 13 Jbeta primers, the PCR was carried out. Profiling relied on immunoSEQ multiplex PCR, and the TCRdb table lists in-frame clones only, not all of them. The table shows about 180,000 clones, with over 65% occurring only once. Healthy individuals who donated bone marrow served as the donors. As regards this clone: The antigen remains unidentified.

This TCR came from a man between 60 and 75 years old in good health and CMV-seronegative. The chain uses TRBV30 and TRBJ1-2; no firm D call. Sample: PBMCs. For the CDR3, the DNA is TGTGCCTGGAGGGAGGGATCCAACTATGGCTACACCTTC. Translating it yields CAWREGSNYGYTF.